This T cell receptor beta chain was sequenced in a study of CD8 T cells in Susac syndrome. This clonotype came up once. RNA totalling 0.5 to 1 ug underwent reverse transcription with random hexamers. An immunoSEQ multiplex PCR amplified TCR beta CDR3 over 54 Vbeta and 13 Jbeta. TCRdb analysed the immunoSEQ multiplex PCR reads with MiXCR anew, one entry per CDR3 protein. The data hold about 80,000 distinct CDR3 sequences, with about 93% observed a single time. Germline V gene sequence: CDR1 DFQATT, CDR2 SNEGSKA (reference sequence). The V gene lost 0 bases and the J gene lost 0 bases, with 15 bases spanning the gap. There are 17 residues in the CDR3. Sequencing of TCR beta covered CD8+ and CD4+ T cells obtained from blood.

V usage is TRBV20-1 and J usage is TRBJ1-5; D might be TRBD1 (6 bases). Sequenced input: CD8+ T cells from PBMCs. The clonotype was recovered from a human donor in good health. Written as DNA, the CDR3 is TGCAGTGCTAGAGACGGAAGGGGGGATAATAGCAATCAGCCCCAGCATTTT. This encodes CSARDGRGDNSNQPQHF.